One sample yielded the 25 T cell receptor beta chains listed below, sequenced in a study of T cells in localized non-small cell lung cancer. Sequencing was performed with immunoSEQ multiplex PCR; in TCRdb, only in-frame clones are kept and a portion is missing. The data hold around 70,000 clones, with 70% to 90% observed a single time. The input for sequencing was peripheral blood, taken before any cancer treatment. These receptors came from a male donor older than 55 with stage III squamous cell lung carcinoma.

The chain carries TRBV5-6 and TRBJ2-5; possible D gene TRBD1, 6 bases. CDR1 and CDR2 (germline): SGHDT, YYEEEE. The CDR3 length is 15 residues. The V end lost 0 bases, the J end lost 5 bases, and 14 bases lay between the germline ends. Here the CDR3 reads CASSLAGGLGETQYF. CDR3 coding DNA: TGTGCCAGCAGCTTGGCTGGGGGCTTGGGTGAGACCCAGTACTTC. Variable domain in full (rest from reference TRBV5-6 and TRBJ2-5): DAGVTQSPTHLIKTRGQQVTLRCSPKSGHDTVSWYQQALGQGPQFIFQYYEEEERQRGNFPDRFSGHQFPNYSSELNVNALLLGDSALYLCASSLAGGLGETQYFGPGTRLLVL.

J is TRBJ1-1 and V is TRBV30; D gene uncertain. Between the trimmed V and J ends, which lost 0 bases and 6 bases, there was a span of 5 bases. Per the germline V gene, CDR1 is GTSNPN and CDR2 is SVGIG (reference sequence). The CDR3 is made up of 11 amino acids. The CDR3 reads CAWSVGAEAFF. The CDR3 bases are TGTGCCTGGAGTGTAGGAGCTGAAGCTTTCTTT.

The chain uses TRBV6-1 and TRBJ2-5; no clear D. Germline V lookup: CDR1 MNHNS, CDR2 SASEGT. Trimming removed 5 bases at V and 3 bases at J, with 7 bases between. This CDR3 is 12 amino acids long. DNA for the CDR3: TGTGCCAGCAGTTATCAGAAAGAGACCCAGTACTTC. It yields the protein CASSYQKETQYF.

CDR3 sequence: CASSLFGSGGPNTGELFF. The CDR3 nucleotides read TGTGCCAGCAGCTTGTTTGGTAGCGGGGGACCGAACACCGGGGAGCTGTTTTTT. J is TRBJ2-2 and V is TRBV5-6; 9 nucleotides match TRBD2. The ends lost 1 base at V and 0 bases at J; junction bases unmatched: 7. The CDR3 is 18 residues long. Germline V gene sequence: CDR1 SGHDT, CDR2 YYEEEE.

This chain connects TRBV19 to TRBJ1-6; 10 bases align to TRBD1. Looked up from germline, CDR1 is LNHDA and CDR2 is SQIVND (reference sequence). This CDR3 spans 15 amino acids. The V and J ends lost 6 bases and 5 bases, in that order; junction bases with no gene match: 4. The CDR3 DNA is TGTGCCAGTAGACCGGACAGGGGGGATAATTCACCCCTCCACTTT. Protein: CASRPDRGDNSPLHF. Looking up the rest from reference TRBV19 and TRBJ1-6 gives the full variable domain: DGGITQSPKYLFRKEGQNVTLSCEQNLNHDAMYWYRQDPGQGLRLIYYSQIVNDFQKGDIAEGYSVSREKKESFPLTVTSAQKNPTAFYLCASRPDRGDNSPLHFGNGTRLTVT.

This clone was picked up a small number of times. The rearrangement uses TRBV6-1 and TRBJ2-5; D gene ambiguous. Germline V gene sequence: CDR1 MNHNS, CDR2 SASEGT. Trimming cost V 0 bases and J 2 bases, with 7 bases left between them. The CDR3 is made up of 14 amino acids. The CDR3 region has the DNA TGTGCCAGCAGTGAAGCCGGGCCACAAGAGACCCAGTACTTC. Translation gives CASSEAGPQETQYF.

The chain combines TRBV4-3 with TRBJ1-4, with D maybe TRBD1 (5 bases). The germline CDR1 and CDR2 sequences are LGHNA and YSLEER. Trimming removed 3 bases from V and 5 bases from J, with 10 bases in between. The CDR3 is made up of 14 amino acids. The CDR3, as DNA: TGCGCCAGCAGCCAGGGTGGGGGGAATGAAAAACTGTTTTTT. Its translation is CASSQGGGNEKLFF.

The chain has TRBV7-2 and TRBJ2-3, with 9 bases aligning to TRBD2. The CDR3 runs to 14 residues. Germline lookup yields CDR1 SGHTA and CDR2 FQGNSA. J gave up 1 base and V 7 bases, and 3 bases lay outside the gene matches. DNA of the CDR3: TGTGCCAGCAACGTAGCGGGGGGCACAGATACGCAGTATTTT. Translating gives CASNVAGGTDTQYF.

The V gene is TRBV19, the J gene TRBJ1-1, with 7 nucleotides matching TRBD1. The V gene's germline CDR1 is LNHDA and CDR2 SQIVND (reference sequence). The V segment lost 10 bases and the J segment 11 bases; nucleotides outside the gene matches: 16. There are 13 residues in the CDR3. The CDR3 region has the DNA TGTGCCATCTACCCGGGGGAGGGGGCGGATGCTTTCTTT. Its translation is CAIYPGEGADAFF.

The chain recombines TRBV28 with TRBJ2-7; 10 bases fit TRBD1. V shed 4 bases and J 0 bases; nucleotides not matched to a gene: 3. CDR1 is MDHEN and CDR2 is SYDVKM in the germline V gene. CDR3 length equals 15 residues. CDR3 amino acids: CASSSGQGSSYEQYV. For the CDR3, the DNA is TGTGCCAGCAGTTCGGGACAGGGGAGCTCCTACGAGCAGTACGTC.

The chain joins TRBV5-1 to TRBJ2-1, with D unresolved. Germline V gene data show CDR1 as SGHRS and CDR2 as YFSETQ. Trimming took off 0 bases at V and 5 bases at J, with 9 bases between the two ends. The CDR3 is made up of 14 amino acids. CDR3 sequence (DNA): TGCGCCAGCAGCTTGGGGGCTAGGGACAATGAGCAGTTCTTC. Residues: CASSLGARDNEQFF.

This clone was counted only a few times. The chain is built from TRBV5-4 and TRBJ1-1, with D maybe TRBD1 (5 bases). V lost 4 bases and J lost 5, with 18 bases in between. The CDR3 covers 15 residues. Germline CDR1 reads SGHNT; CDR2 reads YYREEE (reference sequence). The CDR3 DNA reads TGTGCCAGCAGCGGACTTCAGGGAGTAAGGACTGAAGCTTTCTTT. It is translated as CASSGLQGVRTEAFF.

The V call is TRBV9, the J call TRBJ1-2; D unclear. V was pared by 2 bases and J by 4 bases, with 21 bases between. Germline assignment: CDR1 SGDLS and CDR2 YYNGEE. The CDR3 loop spans 17 amino acids. CDR3 region: CASSVVSNPIRGYGYTF. As DNA, the CDR3 is TGTGCCAGCAGCGTCGTGTCTAATCCCATTCGGGGCTATGGCTACACCTTC.

The rearrangement uses TRBV9 and TRBJ2-7; TRBD1 matches at 9 bases. There are 17 residues in the CDR3. Per the germline V gene, CDR1 is SGDLS and CDR2 is YYNGEE. The junction had 15 bases not matched to a gene; V was cut back by 3 bases and J by 5 bases. The CDR3 sequence: CASSASGTGFTSNEQYF. CDR3 in DNA: TGTGCCAGCAGCGCCTCTGGGACAGGGTTTACATCAAACGAGCAGTACTTC.

This rearrangement joins TRBV19 to TRBJ1-1; D possibly corresponds to TRBD1 (5 bases). The CDR3 has 17 amino acids. V shed 7 bases and J shed 0 bases, with 21 bases lying between them. The germline V gene encodes CDR1 LNHDA and CDR2 SQIVND (reference sequence). The CDR3 protein is CASKARWVGEMNTEAFF. CDR3 nucleotide sequence: TGTGCCAGTAAGGCCAGATGGGTAGGGGAAATGAACACTGAAGCTTTCTTT.

As DNA, the CDR3 is TGCAGCGTCCCCCGGGAAGCAAGTTATGGCTACACCTTC. This translates into CSVPREASYGYTF. This chain connects TRBV29-1 to TRBJ1-2, with D hard to call. V lost 6 bases to trimming and J lost 5 bases, with 16 bases between them. In germline, CDR1 is SQVTM, CDR2 ANQGSEA. This CDR3 spans 13 amino acids.

The chain employs TRBV19 and TRBJ2-5, with 9 nucleotides matching TRBD1. The junction had 10 bases not matched to a gene; V was cut back by 3 bases and J by 5 bases. Germline CDR1 and CDR2: LNHDA and SQIVND (reference sequence). The CDR3 has 16 amino acids. Written as DNA, the CDR3 is TGTGCCAGTAGTATTAAAGTGTCGGACAGGGGCGAGACCCAGTACTTC. Encoded protein: CASSIKVSDRGETQYF.

The chain combines TRBV10-3 with TRBJ1-1, with D possibly being TRBD1 (5 bases). The germline gives CDR1 ENHRY, CDR2 SYGVKD. The V end was cut by 11 bases, the J end by 4 bases, with 20 bases between. The CDR3 is made up of 14 amino acids. CDR3 sequence reads: CAVQQEPFSTEAFF. CDR3 bases: TGTGCCGTTCAACAGGAACCCTTTAGCACTGAAGCTTTCTTT.

The chain recombines TRBV6-5 with TRBJ1-4; 9 bases line up with TRBD1. Trimming cost V 6 bases and J 8 bases; bases outside gene matches: 7. Germline loops: CDR1 MNHEY, CDR2 SVGAGI. The CDR3 totals 14 residues. CDR3 region: CASRRDRVDEKLFF. As DNA, the CDR3 is TGTGCCAGCAGGCGGGACAGGGTAGACGAAAAACTGTTTTTT.

On this clone itself: This sample also contains other DNA sequences that code for the same CDR3. The rearrangement uses TRBV6-5 and TRBJ1-1; D is perhaps TRBD1 (5 bases). This CDR3 contains 14 residues. The germline V gene has CDR1 MNHEY and CDR2 SVGAGI. The V end lost 6 bases, the J end lost 3 bases, and 14 bases lay between the germline ends. CDR3 in DNA: TGTGCCAGCAGATTGAACGGGGGACACACTGAAGCTTTCTTT. This codes for CASRLNGGHTEAFF.

The chain combines TRBV10-1 with TRBJ1-1, with D perhaps matching TRBD1 (6 bases). V lost 6 bases and J lost 0, with 8 bases in between. The CDR3 is 13 amino acids. Per the germline V gene, CDR1 is WNHNN and CDR2 is SYGVQD (reference sequence). The CDR3 coding sequence is TGCGCCAGCAGCCGGACAGTGAACACTGAAGCTTTCTTT. Amino acid sequence: CASSRTVNTEAFF.

This CDR3 reads CASSDFTGTNSNQPQHF. The CDR3 DNA follows: TGTGCCAGCAGCGACTTTACAGGAACAAATAGCAATCAGCCCCAGCATTTT. This chain joins TRBV4-2 and TRBJ1-5, with a possible D match to TRBD1 (5 bases). The CDR3 totals 17 residues. The germline V gene encodes CDR1 LGHNA and CDR2 YNFKEQ. V lost 5 bases and J 0 bases, leaving 17 bases between the germline ends.

The rearrangement joins TRBV28 to TRBJ2-7, with D tentatively TRBD2 (6 bases). This CDR3 is 15 amino acids long. V lost 6 bases, J lost 2 bases, and 17 bases lay in between. Looked up from germline, CDR1 is MDHEN and CDR2 is SYDVKM. The CDR3 region has the DNA TGTGCCAGCAGGACCGGGACTGGATTGCCCTACGAGCAGTACGTC. Its translation is CASRTGTGLPYEQYV.

This rearrangement joins TRBV27 to TRBJ2-7; 9 positions agree with TRBD1. With 8 bases clipped from V and 5 bases from J, the junction kept 13 bases outside the gene matches. The CDR3 contains 15 residues. Germline values: CDR1 MNHEY, CDR2 SMNVEV (reference sequence). The CDR3 region has the DNA TGTGCCAGCCGACCCCGGGACAGGGTTAGCCACGAGCAGTACGTC. This sequence encodes CASRPRDRVSHEQYV.

The CDR3 DNA is TGTGCCAGCAGTTTGAATCCCGGGACAGGGGTCTATCAGCCCCAGCATTTT. It translates to CASSLNPGTGVYQPQHF. This sequence joins TRBV27 and TRBJ1-5; 10 positions match TRBD1. CDR1 is MNHEY, CDR2 SMNVEV, per germline (reference sequence). This CDR3 is 17 amino acids long. V gave up 3 bases and J gave up 5 bases; unmatched junction bases: 10.